The next 25 T cell receptor beta chains were all read from a single sample in a study of cytomegalovirus exposure and HLA in healthy donors. The PCR employed 60 Vbeta primers together with 13 Jbeta primers. Clones were sequenced by immunoSEQ multiplex PCR, and TCRdb holds only the in-frame ones, with some missing. The repertoire has about 120,000 clones, roughly four fifths of them found once; the top ten carry approximately 1.8%. Source material: PBMCs. The receptors were gathered from a man aged 40-50 years in good health and CMV-seronegative.

J is TRBJ2-2 and V is TRBV15; D ambiguous. Germline loops: CDR1 LNHNV, CDR2 YYDKDF (reference sequence). With 3 bases removed from V and 2 bases from J, the gap between germline ends came to 13 bases. The CDR3 extends over 16 amino acids. The DNA for the CDR3 is TGTGCCACCAGCAGGGCGCCGACTCCTAACACCGGGGAGCTGTTTTTT. Translating gives CATSRAPTPNTGELFF.

The chain carries TRBV5-1 and TRBJ1-1; D is perhaps TRBD1 (6 bases). CDR1 and CDR2 (germline): SGHRS, YFSETQ. The CDR3 spans 13 residues. Trimming shortened V by 4 bases and J by 2 bases, and 9 bases separated the two germline ends. The CDR3 loop reads CASSMDSNTEAFF. The CDR3 coding sequence is TGCGCCAGCAGCATGGACAGCAACACTGAAGCTTTCTTT.

This clone was seen once. The chain carries TRBV7-8 and TRBJ2-5; no clear D gene. This CDR3 has 15 residues. With 1 base removed from V and 0 bases from J, the gap between germline ends came to 9 bases. Germline V gene sequence: CDR1 SGHVS, CDR2 FQNEAQ. CDR3 nucleotide sequence: TGTGCCAGCAGCTTAGATCCAGTCTACCAAGAGACCCAGTACTTC. Translating gives CASSLDPVYQETQYF.

This clone appeared a single time. The chain employs TRBV5-6 and TRBJ1-2, with TRBD1 matching over 9 bases. The length of the CDR3 is 14 residues. V trimming: 2 bases; J trimming: 3 bases; junction bases outside the gene matches: 2. CDR1 is SGHDT, CDR2 YYEEEE, per germline. The CDR3 spells CASSFGQGHYGYTF. In DNA, the CDR3 is TGTGCCAGCAGCTTCGGACAGGGGCACTATGGCTACACCTTC.

J is TRBJ2-2 and V is TRBV18; TRBD1 matches 7 bases. Germline assignment: CDR1 KGHSH and CDR2 LQKENI. The CDR3 sequence is 16 residues long. V shed 2 bases and J 1 base; nucleotides not matched to a gene: 4. The CDR3 loop reads CASSPLRDRNTGELFF. The CDR3 DNA is TGTGCCAGCTCACCATTGAGGGACAGGAACACCGGGGAGCTGTTTTTT.

This chain links TRBV5-6 with TRBJ1-6; D ambiguous. This CDR3 is 16 amino acids long. Trimming left V 2 bases short and J 6 bases short, with 15 bases between. Germline CDR1 SGHDT, CDR2 YYEEEE. This CDR3 is CASSFLPVSVNSPLHF. The CDR3 DNA reads as TGTGCCAGCAGCTTTCTTCCCGTATCGGTTAATTCACCCCTCCACTTT.

The chain carries TRBV6-5 and TRBJ2-5; perhaps TRBD2 as D (5 bases). The CDR3 is 14 residues long. V dropped 0 bases and J dropped 7 bases, with 12 bases sitting between them. Looked up from germline, CDR1 is MNHEY and CDR2 is SVGAGI. In DNA form, the CDR3 reads TGTGCCAGCAGTTACTCTCCAGCCGAGGGGACCCAGTACTTC. It specifies CASSYSPAEGTQYF.

This clone was observed a single time. This chain connects TRBV27 to TRBJ1-4, with no clear D. Trimming shortened V by 9 bases and J by 3 bases, and 11 bases separated the two germline ends. The CDR3 spans 13 residues. Per the germline V gene, CDR1 is MNHEY and CDR2 is SMNVEV (reference sequence). The CDR3 is CASKRSSNEKLFF. CDR3 nucleotide sequence: TGTGCCAGTAAGAGATCTTCTAATGAAAAACTGTTTTTT.

V usage is TRBV13 and J usage is TRBJ1-3; TRBD1 might be the D (5 bases). This CDR3 spans 17 amino acids. Germline V gene data show CDR1 as PRHDT and CDR2 as FYEKMQ (reference sequence). Trimming cost V 5 bases and J 0 bases, with 17 bases left between them. The CDR3 loop is CASSRSSRQNSGNTIYF. The CDR3 DNA sequence: TGTGCCAGCAGCCGCTCATCCCGACAGAACTCTGGAAACACCATATATTTT.

This clone was counted only a few times. The V gene is TRBV4-2, the J gene TRBJ2-1, with 9 bases aligning to TRBD2. The CDR3 totals 17 residues. Germline values: CDR1 LGHNA, CDR2 YNFKEQ. The J segment lost 7 bases and the V segment lost 4 bases, leaving 14 bases of the junction unmatched. CDR3 DNA: TGTGCCAGCAGCCTTCACTCGGGGCGGGGGGGCCAGAATGAGCAGTTCTTC. Residues: CASSLHSGRGGQNEQFF.

The chain employs TRBV18 and TRBJ2-5; TRBD2 matches 10 bases. Germline V gives CDR1 KGHSH, CDR2 LQKENI. After removal of 2 bases from V and 7 bases from J, the junction contained 7 bases not matched to a gene. The length of the CDR3 is 15 residues. DNA of the CDR3: TGTGCCAGCTCACCAGCAGCGGGGGGGCCGGCGACCCAGTACTTC. This gives the protein CASSPAAGGPATQYF.

The rearrangement links TRBV19 to TRBJ2-2; 8 nucleotides match TRBD2. V shed 5 bases, J shed 4 bases, and the junction held 15 bases outside the gene matches. Germline values: CDR1 LNHDA, CDR2 SQIVND (reference sequence). The CDR3 sequence is 18 residues long. In DNA form, the CDR3 reads TGTGCCAGTAGTGGCATAGGGCGGGAGGAACGTCGCACCGGGGAGCTGTTTTTT. Its protein is CASSGIGREERRTGELFF.

There are a few counts of this clone. The chain is built from TRBV6-6 and TRBJ1-5, with a possible D match to TRBD1 (5 bases). Germline CDR1 reads MNHNY; CDR2 reads SVGAGI (reference sequence). Trimming removed 2 bases at V and 4 bases at J, with 9 bases between. The CDR3 extends over 14 amino acids. CDR3 sequence (DNA): TGTGCCAGCAGTTACAGGGGTGGAAATCAGCCCCAGCATTTT. It is translated as CASSYRGGNQPQHF.

V gene TRBV10-2 combines with J gene TRBJ2-3, with 10 bases aligning to TRBD1. The CDR3 has 15 amino acids. V shed 3 bases and J 3 bases; nucleotides not matched to a gene: 3. Germline values: CDR1 WSHSY, CDR2 SAAADI. Here the CDR3 reads CASSDGTGVTDTQYF. Written as DNA, the CDR3 is TGCGCCAGCAGTGACGGGACAGGGGTTACAGATACGCAGTATTTT.

The chain recombines TRBV7-8 with TRBJ2-5; 7 nucleotides agree with TRBD1. Germline CDR1 is SGHVS and CDR2 is FQNEAQ. This CDR3 has 16 amino acids. Unmatched junction bases numbered 9, after V lost 5 bases and J lost 0 bases. CDR3 residues: CASSRTDRTYQETQYF. CDR3 bases: TGTGCCAGCAGCCGCACGGACAGGACGTACCAAGAGACCCAGTACTTC.

This rearrangement joins TRBV9 to TRBJ1-2; TRBD1 matches at 7 bases. This CDR3 spans 15 amino acids. Germline-derived CDR1 and CDR2 are SGDLS and YYNGEE. Trimming cost V 3 bases and J 3 bases; bases outside gene matches: 8. The CDR3 coding sequence is TGTGCCAGCAGCGGGGGGACAGATTATCACTATGGCTACACCTTC. As protein: CASSGGTDYHYGYTF.

This clone was found a few times. The CDR3 DNA reads TGTGCCAGCAGCTTTGAGTACGAGCAGTACTTC. Protein sequence: CASSFEYEQYF. The chain couples TRBV5-6 to TRBJ2-7; D ambiguous. V gave up 2 bases and J gave up 4 bases, with 4 bases separating them. From germline, CDR1 is SGHDT and CDR2 YYEEEE. The CDR3 is 11 residues long.

This chain joins TRBV28 and TRBJ1-6; maybe TRBD1 (6 bases). The CDR3 has 14 amino acids. V gave up 4 bases and J gave up 8 bases, with 12 bases separating them. Per germline, CDR1 MDHEN and CDR2 SYDVKM. CDR3 sequence reads: CASSYSGAHSPLHF. The CDR3 DNA follows: TGTGCCAGCAGTTACTCAGGGGCCCATTCACCCCTCCACTTT.

The V and J genes are TRBV6-4 and TRBJ1-2; possibly TRBD1 for D (6 bases). V lost 5 bases, J lost 4 bases, and 14 bases lay in between. CDR1 MRHNA and CDR2 SNTAGT come from the germline V gene. This CDR3 spans 14 amino acids. DNA of the CDR3: TGTGCCAGCAGTCCCGGGACATTTACCTATGGCTACACCTTC. Translated: CASSPGTFTYGYTF.

V and J are TRBV5-1 and TRBJ1-1; D is unresolved. This CDR3 has 14 residues. Germline assignment: CDR1 SGHRS and CDR2 YFSETQ. V shed 5 bases and J shed 0 bases, with 11 bases lying between them. The chain's CDR3 is CASSYNSMNTEAFF. The CDR3 DNA follows: TGCGCCAGCAGTTATAACAGTATGAACACTGAAGCTTTCTTT.

The rearrangement links TRBV30 to TRBJ1-5; 9 bases align to TRBD1. V was pared by 6 bases and J by 4 bases, with 4 bases of the junction left unmatched. The CDR3 loop spans 13 amino acids. Germline CDR1 reads GTSNPN; CDR2 reads SVGIG (reference sequence). The CDR3, as DNA: TGTGCCTGTGACAGGGGGGGGAATCAGCCCCAGCATTTT. Its translation: CACDRGGNQPQHF.

The genes are TRBV29-1 and TRBJ2-2, with D possibly matching TRBD2 (6 bases). The germline gives CDR1 SQVTM, CDR2 ANQGSEA. This CDR3 is 14 amino acids long. Trimming removed 3 bases from V and 1 base from J, with 9 bases in between. The CDR3 coding sequence is TGCAGCGTTGAGCGGGACGTGAACACCGGGGAGCTGTTTTTT. Translation gives CSVERDVNTGELFF.

The chain carries TRBV5-8 and TRBJ2-5, with D hard to call. The CDR3 is 13 residues long. CDR1 and CDR2 (germline): SGHTS, YDEGEE. The V gene lost 0 bases and the J gene lost 3 bases, with 6 bases spanning the gap. The CDR3 protein is CASSLGLKETQYF. The CDR3 nucleotides are TGTGCCAGCAGCTTGGGTCTAAAAGAGACCCAGTACTTC.

The chain carries TRBV27 and TRBJ2-2, with TRBD1 matching 8 bases. This CDR3 is 15 amino acids long. V shed 6 bases, J shed 0 bases, and the junction held 3 bases outside the gene matches. Germline CDR1 reads MNHEY; CDR2 reads SMNVEV (reference sequence). The DNA for the CDR3 is TGTGCCAGCAGGACGACAGGGGCGAACACCGGGGAGCTGTTTTTT. Its translation: CASRTTGANTGELFF.

This clone showed up just once. At one of its ends the junction is not consistent with the germline gene, which may arise from a read error. This rearrangement joins TRBV7-2 to TRBJ2-4, with 9 bases aligning to TRBD2. CDR3 size: 13 residues. Germline-derived CDR1 and CDR2 are SGHTA and FQGNSA. The CDR3 DNA reads as TGTGCCAGCAGCTTGTCTAGCGGGAACAGTCAGTACTTC. Translating gives CASSLSSGNSQYF. The full variable domain, in which reference TRBV7-2 and TRBJ2-4 provide the parts outside the CDR3, is GAGVSQSPSNKVTEKGKDVELRCDPISGHTALYWYRQSLGQGLEFLIYFQGNSAPDKSGLPSDRFSAERTGGSVSTLTIQRTQQEDSAVYLCASSLSSGNSQYFGAGTRLSVL.